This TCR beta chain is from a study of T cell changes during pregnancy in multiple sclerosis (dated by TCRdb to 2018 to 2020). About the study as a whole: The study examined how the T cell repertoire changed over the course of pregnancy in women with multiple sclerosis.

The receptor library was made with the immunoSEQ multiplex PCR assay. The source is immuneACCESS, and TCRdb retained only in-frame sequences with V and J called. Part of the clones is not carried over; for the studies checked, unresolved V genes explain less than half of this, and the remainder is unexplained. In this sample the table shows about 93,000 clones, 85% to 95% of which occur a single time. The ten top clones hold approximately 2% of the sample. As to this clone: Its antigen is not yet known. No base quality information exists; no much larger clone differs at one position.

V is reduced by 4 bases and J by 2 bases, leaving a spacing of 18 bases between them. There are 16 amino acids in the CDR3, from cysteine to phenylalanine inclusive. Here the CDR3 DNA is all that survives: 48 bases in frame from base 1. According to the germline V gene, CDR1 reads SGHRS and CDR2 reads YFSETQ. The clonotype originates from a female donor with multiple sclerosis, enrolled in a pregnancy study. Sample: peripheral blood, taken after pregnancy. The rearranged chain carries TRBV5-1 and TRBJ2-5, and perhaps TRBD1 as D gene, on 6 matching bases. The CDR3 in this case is CASSQDPGQFQETQYF. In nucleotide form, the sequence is TGCGCCAGCAGCCAGGACCCCGGACAGTTTCAAGAGACCCAGTACTTC.